The clone carrying this T cell receptor beta chain was seen once. This specimen comes from a study of OX40 agonist ivuxolimab in advanced cancers. Study as a whole: Dosing consisted of intravenous ivuxolimab at 0.01 to 10 mg/kg every 2 weeks. At 82.7% male, the cohort had a mean age of 60 years, ranging from about 23 to 79. One patient with hepatocellular carcinoma and two with cutaneous melanoma, three in all, had partial responses.

Here immunoSEQ multiplex PCR was the method, and the copy in TCRdb shows in-frame clones only, minus some. The table lists 45,000 to 60,000 clones, around 80% of them singletons. V shed 10 bases and J shed 7 bases, with 22 bases lying between them. This CDR3 is built from 14 residues. Per the germline V gene, CDR1 is MNHEY and CDR2 is SVGAGI. The chain combines TRBV6-5 with TRBJ1-2; D is possibly TRBD1 (5 bases). The receptor comes from an adult with an advanced solid tumor such as melanoma, head and neck, liver or kidney cancer. Sequences were derived from CD4+ or CD8+ T cells sorted from blood, sampled in a trial of the OX40 agonist ivuxolimab. In DNA, the CDR3 is TGTGCCACCGCCCCCGCCAGGGACCTGACTGGCTACACCTTC. Its translation is CATAPARDLTGYTF.